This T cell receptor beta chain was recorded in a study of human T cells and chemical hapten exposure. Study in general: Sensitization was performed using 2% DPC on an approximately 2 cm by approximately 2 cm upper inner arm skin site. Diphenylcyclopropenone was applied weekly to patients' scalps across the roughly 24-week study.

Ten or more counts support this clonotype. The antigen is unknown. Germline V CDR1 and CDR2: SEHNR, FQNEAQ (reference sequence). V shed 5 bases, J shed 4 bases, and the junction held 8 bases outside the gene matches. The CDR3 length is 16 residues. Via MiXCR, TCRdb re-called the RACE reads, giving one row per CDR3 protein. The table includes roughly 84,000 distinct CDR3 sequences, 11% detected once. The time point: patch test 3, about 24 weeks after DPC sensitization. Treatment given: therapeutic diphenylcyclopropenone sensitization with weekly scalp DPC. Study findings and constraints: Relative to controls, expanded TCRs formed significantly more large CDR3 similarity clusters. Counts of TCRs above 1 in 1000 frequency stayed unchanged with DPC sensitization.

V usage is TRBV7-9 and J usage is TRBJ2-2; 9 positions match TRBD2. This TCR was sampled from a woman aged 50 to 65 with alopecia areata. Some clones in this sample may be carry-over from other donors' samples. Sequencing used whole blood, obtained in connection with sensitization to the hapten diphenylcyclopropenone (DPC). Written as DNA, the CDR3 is TGTGCCAGCAGCCAGGAAAGCGGGAGGACCACCGGGGAGCTGTTTTTT. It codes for CASSQESGRTTGELFF.